This T cell receptor beta chain was sequenced in a study of T cell responses to AZD1222 COVID-19 vaccine. The data were produced by immunoSEQ multiplex PCR, yet TCRdb's version contains in-frame clones alone and is incomplete. The sample has roughly 180,000 clones, roughly 94% seen once; the top ten hold roughly 1.7%. Study conclusions and caveats: Just a handful of people given AZD1222 tested seropositive at baseline. White British people made up most donors, females outnumbered males, and clonal diversity was possibly underestimated. CD4 TCRs associated with vaccination spanned spike, dominating at 160-218 and 743-854.

Notes on this clone: Its cognate antigen is unknown.

Germline CDR1 reads LNHDA; CDR2 reads SQIVND (reference sequence). The CDR3 is 15 residues long. Trimming took 6 bases from V and 3 from J; bases not matched to a gene: 6. This receptor was obtained from an adult who received the AZD1222 COVID-19 vaccine. The genes are TRBV19 and TRBJ2-3; TRBD2 aligns across 10 bases. Specimen: peripheral blood, collected 28 days after the second AZD1222 dose. CDR3 bases: TGTGCCAGTAGGCTAGCGGGAGTGTCAACAGATACGCAGTATTTT. Protein sequence: CASRLAGVSTDTQYF. The full variable domain, with the rest looked up from reference TRBV19 and TRBJ2-3, is DGGITQSPKYLFRKEGQNVTLSCEQNLNHDAMYWYRQDPGQGLRLIYYSQIVNDFQKGDIAEGYSVSREKKESFPLTVTSAQKNPTAFYLCASRLAGVSTDTQYFGPGTRLTVL.